What follows are 31 T cell receptor beta chains derived from one specimen sequenced in a study of metastatic and nonmetastatic thyroid tumors. All patients were untreated before thyroid surgery. From the PCR reads, TCRdb re-called clones with MiXCR. The profile shows some 40,000 clones, roughly 13% of them singletons. Material for sequencing was blood. The receptor source for this set is a female donor with papillary thyroid cancer or a benign thyroid nodule (not recorded which). Some clones in this sample may be carry-over from other donors' samples.

The table lists this clone with many counts. The rearrangement links TRBV19 to TRBJ2-1; D call uncertain. The germline CDR1 and CDR2 sequences are LNHDA and SQIVND (reference sequence). The germline V and J ends were trimmed by 3 bases and 0 bases, with 9 bases remaining between them. The CDR3 is made up of 15 amino acids. The CDR3 protein is CASSIDGSSYNEQFF. CDR3 DNA sequence: TGTGCCAGTAGTATCGACGGAAGCTCCTACAATGAGCAGTTCTTC. The complete variable domain, with remaining parts taken from reference TRBV19 and TRBJ2-1, reads DGGITQSPKYLFRKEGQNVTLSCEQNLNHDAMYWYRQDPGQGLRLIYYSQIVNDFQKGDIAEGYSVSREKKESFPLTVTSAQKNPTAFYLCASSIDGSSYNEQFFGPGTRLTVL.

J is TRBJ2-7 and V is TRBV2; possibly TRBD2 for D (6 bases). This CDR3 is 14 amino acids long. V was trimmed by 8 bases and J by 0 bases, leaving 14 bases between them. Germline CDR1 SNHLY, CDR2 FYNNEI. CDR3 sequence: CASAMGLNSYEQYF. For the CDR3, the DNA is TGTGCCAGCGCCATGGGACTTAACTCCTACGAGCAGTACTTC.

This clone was counted at least ten times. Just one base apart from a much larger clone, this may be a read error. The chain links TRBV12-3 or TRBV12-4 to TRBJ2-3, with D perhaps being TRBD1 or TRBD2 (5 bases each). This CDR3 comprises 14 residues. The CDR3 region has the DNA TGTGCCAGCAGTTCACGCGCGGGCACAGGTACGCAGTATTTT. Protein: CASSSRAGTGTQYF.

There are many counts of this clone. A clone one base away is much larger, so this may be a read error. Other DNA variants within this sample encode the same CDR3. The gene calls are TRBV24-1 and TRBJ2-3; D call uncertain. Germline CDR1 is KGHDR and CDR2 is SFDVKD. Between the trimmed V and J ends, which lost 7 bases and 0 bases, there was a span of 19 bases. This CDR3 has 17 residues. In nucleotides, the CDR3 is TGTGCCACCAGCGATCGCCCCGACTGGGTCAGCACAGATACGCAGTATTTT. Translated, it gives CATSDRPDWVSTDTQYF.

A remark on this clone: A junction end diverges from the germline sequence, so it may reflect a read error. This chain joins TRBV28 and TRBJ1-3; D remains unclear. This CDR3 is built from 14 residues. In germline, CDR1 is MDHEN, CDR2 SYDVKM. The CDR3 here is CASSFHVSGNTMYF. Written as DNA, the CDR3 is TGTGCCAGCAGTTTCCACGTCTCTGGAAACACCATGTATTTT.

This clone was seen ten or more times. The chain employs TRBV5-6 and TRBJ1-1; D is unclear. In germline, CDR1 is SGHDT, CDR2 YYEEEE. This CDR3 spans 14 amino acids. With 2 bases removed from V and 1 base from J, the gap between germline ends came to 9 bases. The CDR3 sequence: CASSFEQSNTEAFF. The CDR3 DNA reads TGTGCCAGCAGCTTCGAACAGTCGAACACTGAAGCTTTCTTT.

This clone has a count of ten or more. The chain employs TRBV3-1 and TRBJ2-5, with D possibly being TRBD1 (5 bases). With 1 base removed from V and 2 bases from J, the gap between germline ends came to 11 bases. Germline CDR1 and CDR2: LGHDT and YNNKEL (reference sequence). This CDR3 comprises 15 residues. The DNA for the CDR3 is TGTGCCAGCAGCCAAGCCACAGGCCCTCAAGAGACCCAGTACTTC. It encodes CASSQATGPQETQYF.

In its sample, this clone was seen a few times. The CDR3 is CASSPWGGASYGYTF. As DNA, the CDR3 is TGTGCCAGCAGCCCTTGGGGAGGGGCAAGTTATGGCTACACCTTC. The J gene is TRBJ1-2, the V gene TRBV7-2, with TRBD1 as a possible D gene (5 bases). The V end was cut by 5 bases, the J end by 5 bases, with 18 bases between. This CDR3 has 15 residues. Germline V gene data show CDR1 as SGHTA and CDR2 as FQGNSA.

This clone was counted many times. V is TRBV19 and J is TRBJ2-2; 7 positions agree with TRBD1. This CDR3 has 17 amino acids. Per the germline V gene, CDR1 is LNHDA and CDR2 is SQIVND (reference sequence). Trimming took 6 bases from V and 3 from J; bases not matched to a gene: 13. In DNA, the CDR3 is TGTGCCAGTAGACAAGGAAAGCCGACAGGGTACACCGGGGAGCTGTTTTTT. Amino acids: CASRQGKPTGYTGELFF.

Concerning this clone: Relative to the germline gene, one junction end is altered; a read error may explain this. V and J are TRBV6-1 and TRBJ1-1, with no clear D. The length of the CDR3 is 11 residues. Germline CDR1 reads MNHNS; CDR2 reads SASEGT. The CDR3 DNA sequence: TGTGCCATCAGCGAGAGCACTGAAGCTTTATTT. Translating it yields CAISESTEALF.

Only a few counts were recorded for this clone. CDR3 nucleotide sequence: TGTGCCAGCACCAAGGGGACACCCATGAACTATGGCTACACCTTC. Its translation: CASTKGTPMNYGYTF. This chain uses TRBV12-3 or TRBV12-4 with TRBJ1-2; a weak D match, TRBD1 (6 bases). The CDR3 loop spans 15 amino acids. Trimming left V 7 bases short and J 2 bases short, with 17 bases between.

This clone was observed at least ten times. The rearrangement joins TRBV20-1 to TRBJ2-7; no reliable D call. The germline V and J ends were trimmed by 6 bases and 4 bases, with 10 bases remaining between them. Germline V gene data show CDR1 as DFQATT and CDR2 as SNEGSKA (reference sequence). The CDR3 has 11 residues. In DNA, the CDR3 is TGCAGTGCCGCCGATTCTTACGAGCAGTACTTC. Its protein product is CSAADSYEQYF.

This clone showed up many times. The chain uses TRBV27 and TRBJ1-2; D might be TRBD1 (6 bases). This CDR3 has 17 residues. CDR1 is MNHEY and CDR2 is SMNVEV in the germline V gene (reference sequence). The V and J ends lost 5 bases and 0 bases respectively, with 19 bases between them. The CDR3, as DNA: TGTGCCAGCAGTGATTATGATACGACAGGTACTAACTATGGCTACACCTTC. This sequence encodes CASSDYDTTGTNYGYTF.

This clone was seen ten or more times. Other nucleotide sequences from this sample produce the same CDR3. V gene TRBV7-9 combines with J gene TRBJ1-2, with D maybe TRBD1 (6 bases). This CDR3 comprises 13 residues. V was pared by 5 bases and J by 7 bases, with 14 bases between. Germline-derived CDR1 and CDR2 are SEHNR and FQNEAQ (reference sequence). The CDR3 nucleotides read TGTGCCAGCAGCGAACAGGGCCTGGGTGGCTACACCTTC. It encodes CASSEQGLGGYTF.

The sample holds many counts of this clone. The chain couples TRBV6-1 to TRBJ1-1; no reliable D call. This CDR3 is built from 11 residues. Germline V gives CDR1 MNHNS, CDR2 SASEGT. The germline V and J ends were trimmed by 5 bases and 3 bases, with 4 bases remaining between them. For the CDR3, the DNA is TGTGCCAGCAGTAGGGACACTGAAGCTTTCTTT. It encodes CASSRDTEAFF.

This clone was counted at least ten times. Other nucleotide sequences from this sample produce the same CDR3. The chain uses TRBV6-5 and TRBJ2-3; weak D call: TRBD1 (6 bases). Germline V gives CDR1 MNHEY, CDR2 SVGAGI. Trimming stripped 5 bases from V and 6 bases from J, with 24 bases between. The CDR3 loop spans 17 amino acids. The CDR3 region has the DNA TGTGCCAGCAGTACAACAGGGCTGCCTAGTGGGACGGATACGCAGTATTTT. Translating it yields CASSTTGLPSGTDTQYF.

Sample share makes this clone medium-sized (0.01 to 0.1%). The rearrangement uses TRBV12-3 or TRBV12-4 and TRBJ2-7; 10 positions agree with TRBD2. This CDR3 region has 15 residues. Trimming took 6 bases from V and 6 from J; bases not matched to a gene: 11. Here the CDR3 DNA reads TGTGCCAGCAGCGCTGCAGCGGGAGGGCCAAGCGAGCAGTACTTC. Amino acids: CASSAAAGGPSEQYF.

In its sample, this clone was seen many times. The chain is built from TRBV18 and TRBJ2-7; D not certain. Between the trimmed V and J ends, which lost 3 bases and 2 bases, there was a span of 14 bases. CDR1 is KGHSH, CDR2 LQKENI, per germline. The CDR3 is made up of 15 amino acids. CDR3 sequence (DNA): TGTGCCAGCTCACCCTTCAGTCCGAGAACCTACGAGCAGTACTTC. This encodes CASSPFSPRTYEQYF.

The V and J genes are TRBV11-1 and TRBJ1-6, with TRBD1 matching over 9 bases. The junction had 14 bases not matched to a gene; V was cut back by 5 bases and J by 9 bases. CDR1 is SGHAT, CDR2 FQDESV, per germline (reference sequence). The length of the CDR3 is 17 residues. CDR3 in DNA: TGTGCCAGCAGCGCCTCCCGCTTACAGGGGGCCGGTTCACCCCTCCACTTT. This encodes CASSASRLQGAGSPLHF.

This clone was picked up many times. CDR3 DNA sequence: TGCAGTGCTTTTGTCACTAGTCTTAGCAACAATGAGCAGTTCTTC. This translates into CSAFVTSLSNNEQFF. V is TRBV20-1 and J is TRBJ2-1; tentatively, D is TRBD2 (5 bases). The CDR3 runs to 15 residues. Germline V gene data show CDR1 as DFQATT and CDR2 as SNEGSKA (reference sequence). V was pared by 5 bases and J by 5 bases, with 19 bases between.

The sample holds many counts of this clone. The CDR3 protein is CASRSMARAFF. In DNA form, the CDR3 reads TGTGCCAGCAGATCGATGGCGAGGGCTTTCTTT. The chain has TRBV27 and TRBJ1-1; no reliable D call. This CDR3 spans 11 amino acids. Germline V lookup: CDR1 MNHEY, CDR2 SMNVEV (reference sequence). Trimming removed 6 bases at V and 11 bases at J, with 13 bases between.

This clone occurred many times. V gene TRBV28 combines with J gene TRBJ1-2, with D possibly matching TRBD1 (6 bases). This CDR3 has 13 amino acids. Looked up from germline, CDR1 is MDHEN and CDR2 is SYDVKM. Trimming took off 5 bases at V and 4 bases at J, with 11 bases between the two ends. Here the CDR3 reads CASSGDRSYGYTF. CDR3 bases: TGTGCCAGCAGTGGCGACAGGAGCTATGGCTACACCTTC.

This clone was seen many times. V and J are TRBV20-1 and TRBJ2-7; 7 nucleotides agree with TRBD2. The CDR3 is made up of 16 amino acids. With V trimmed by 4 bases and J by 3 bases, 15 bases remained unmatched. Looked up from germline, CDR1 is DFQATT and CDR2 is SNEGSKA (reference sequence). DNA of the CDR3: TGCAGTGCTACTGGTATTATTAGCGGGTCGTACTACGAGCAGTACTTC. Amino acid sequence: CSATGIISGSYYEQYF.

This clone was detected many times. V and J are TRBV12-3 or TRBV12-4 and TRBJ1-4; the D gene is possibly TRBD1 (6 bases). The CDR3 covers 16 residues. Trimming cost V 3 bases and J 1 base, with 12 bases left between them. CDR3 region: CASSFMVRGTNEKLFF. The CDR3, as DNA: TGTGCCAGCAGTTTCATGGTCAGGGGAACTAATGAAAAACTGTTTTTT.

To note about this clone: Possible read error: a much larger clone is one base away. The chain carries TRBV2 and TRBJ2-2, with 9 bases matching TRBD2. V lost 4 bases to trimming and J lost 4 bases; unmatched junction nucleotides: 4. Germline-derived CDR1 and CDR2 are SNHLY and FYNNEI. The CDR3 is made up of 15 amino acids. This CDR3 reads CASSGSSGGTGELFF. The DNA of the CDR3 is TGTGCCAGCAGTGGAAGTAGCGGGGGCACCGGGGAGCTGTTTTTT.

This chain connects TRBV6-1 to TRBJ1-2, with D possibly TRBD1 on 6 matching bases. CDR3 length: 16 residues. Germline loops: CDR1 MNHNS, CDR2 SASEGT. Trimming took 3 bases from V and 5 from J, leaving 19 bases between them. The CDR3 sequence: CASSETDRQNIYGYTF. As DNA, the CDR3 is TGTGCCAGCAGTGAGACGGACAGACAAAATATTTATGGCTACACCTTC.

This clone has at least ten counts. V gene TRBV2 combines with J gene TRBJ1-2; D not certain. Germline V gene sequence: CDR1 SNHLY, CDR2 FYNNEI. Trimming pared 5 bases from V and 4 bases from J, leaving 14 bases between. The CDR3 sequence is 14 residues long. The CDR3 region is CASSFGGSGYGYTF. The CDR3 DNA reads TGTGCCAGCAGTTTCGGAGGGTCTGGCTATGGCTACACCTTC. Drawing the rest from reference TRBV2 and TRBJ1-2, the complete variable domain is EPEVTQTPSHQVTQMGQEVILRCVPISNHLYFYWYRQILGQKVEFLVSFYNNEISEKSEIFDDQFSVERPDGSNFTLKIRSTKLEDSAMYFCASSFGGSGYGYTFGSGTRLTVV.

This clone has a count of ten or more. The chain carries TRBV4-2 and TRBJ1-1, with TRBD1 identical over 8 bases. Germline lookup yields CDR1 LGHNA and CDR2 YNFKEQ. The ends lost 4 bases at V and 7 bases at J; junction bases unmatched: 5. The CDR3 covers 13 residues. The chain's CDR3 is CASSPPDRDEAFF. In DNA form, the CDR3 reads TGTGCCAGCAGCCCCCCGGACAGGGATGAAGCTTTCTTT.

As concerns this clone: A read error may be the cause here, since a much bigger clone is one base away. This sample also contains other DNA sequences that code for the same CDR3. The chain recombines TRBV5-4 with TRBJ1-5; D may be TRBD1 (6 bases). This CDR3 contains 14 residues. Germline V gene sequence: CDR1 SGHNT, CDR2 YYREEE (reference sequence). CDR3 protein: CASSFWGAGQPQHF. CDR3 nucleotide sequence: TGTGCCAGCAGCTTCTGGGGGGCTGGACAGCCCCAGCACTTT. The variable domain in full, with the rest retrieved from reference TRBV5-4 and TRBJ1-5, is ETGVTQSPTHLIKTRGQQVTLRCSSQSGHNTVSWYQQALGQGPQFIFQYYREEENGRGNFPPRFSGLQFPNYSSELNVNALELDDSALYLCASSFWGAGQPQHFGDGTRLSIL.

Sample share makes this clone medium-sized (0.01 to 0.1%). The rearrangement joins TRBV19 to TRBJ1-1; D gene unclear. This CDR3 comprises 12 residues. The V gene lost 3 bases and the J gene lost 8 bases, with 10 bases spanning the gap. CDR1 and CDR2 (germline): LNHDA, SQIVND (reference sequence). The CDR3 DNA reads as TGTGCCAGTAGTATTGGGCTTGTGGAAGCTTTCTTT. This sequence encodes CASSIGLVEAFF.

This clone was picked up many times. The chain employs TRBV19 and TRBJ1-1; possibly TRBD1 for D (5 bases). The CDR3 has 15 residues. V was cut by 3 bases and J by 5 bases, with 16 bases left in between. The germline V gene encodes CDR1 LNHDA and CDR2 SQIVND (reference sequence). DNA for the CDR3: TGTGCCAGTAGTATTGCTGAGGGGAGTGGGACTGAAGCTTTCTTT. This translates into CASSIAEGSGTEAFF.